This entry concerns a single T cell receptor (beta chain). This specimen belongs to a study of PD-L1 blockade in urothelial cancer. On the study more broadly: In about 2014 therapy began: atezolizumab 1,200 mg intravenously every 3 weeks.

Germline V gene data show CDR1 as ENHRY and CDR2 as SYGVKD. J gave up 5 bases and V 11 bases, and 7 bases lay outside the gene matches. The CDR3 sequence is 12 residues long. Profiling relied on immunoSEQ multiplex PCR, and the TCRdb table lists in-frame clones only, not all of them. The sample yields 30,000 to 40,000 clones, more than 70% seen once. The receptor was isolated from a man aged 55 to 70 with urothelial cancer. The sequencing used PBMCs, collected around atezolizumab (anti-PD-L1) treatment. The rearrangement uses TRBV10-3 and TRBJ2-5; TRBD2 aligns across 8 bases. The CDR3 is CAAGGGLETQYF. The CDR3 nucleotides are TGTGCCGCGGGCGGGGGGTTGGAGACCCAGTACTTC.